Included here is one T cell receptor beta chain sequence, with context. What it binds is not known. Following a re-call of the 5' RACE reads, TCRdb has one entry per CDR3 protein and lacks DNA. Recorded here are 500,000 to 700,000 distinct CDR3 sequences; the top ten clones represent less than 4.5%. The data stem from a study of T cells expressing NK-cell markers. About the research overall: One of eight sequenced donors was HCMV-seronegative; the other seven were seropositive.

Broader study findings: Dominance of the CD3+CD56-NKG2C+ fraction by these clonotypes also held in several donors.

In germline, CDR1 is DFQATT, CDR2 SNEGSKA (reference sequence). The CDR3 loop spans 13 amino acids. The receptor was derived from a man aged 18-30 years in good health. The chain is built from TRBV20-1 and TRBJ2-3. Sequenced material: blood T cells: a sorted CD56 or NKG2C T cell subset, CD4+ or CD8+ T cells, or bulk PBMC T cells (not recorded which). CDR3 sequence: CSARESSPDTQYF.